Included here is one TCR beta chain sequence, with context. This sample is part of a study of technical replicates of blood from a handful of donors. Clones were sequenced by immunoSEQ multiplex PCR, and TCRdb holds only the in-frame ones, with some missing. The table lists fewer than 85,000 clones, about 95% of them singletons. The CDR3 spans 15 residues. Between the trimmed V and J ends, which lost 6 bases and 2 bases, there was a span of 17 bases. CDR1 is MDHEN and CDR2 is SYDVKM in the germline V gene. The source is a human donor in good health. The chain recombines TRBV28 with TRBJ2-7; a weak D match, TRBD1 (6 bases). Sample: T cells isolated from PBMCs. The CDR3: CASSLQGTLTYEQYF. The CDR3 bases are TGTGCCAGCAGCCTACAGGGAACCCTAACCTACGAGCAGTACTTC.